Only one count was recorded for the clone carrying this T cell receptor beta chain. As yet, its antigen is unknown. This record comes from a study of T cell responses to AZD1222 COVID-19 vaccine. Study-wide context: Samples with a second dose at about 4 or about 12 weeks were pooled together.

The CDR3 spans 14 residues. Germline-derived CDR1 and CDR2 are LNHDA and SQIVND (reference sequence). Trimming pared 1 base from V and 7 bases from J, leaving 11 bases between. Clones were read by immunoSEQ multiplex PCR, and TCRdb kept only the in-frame ones, dropping some. The sample has more than 75,000 clones; 80% to 90% are singletons. Study results and caveats: Following two doses of AZD1222, Spike-specific TCR breadth and depth rose.

The J gene is TRBJ1-5, the V gene TRBV19; D is possibly TRBD1 (5 bases). The source of this sequence is an adult in good health. The sample was peripheral blood, taken on day 0 of AZD1222 vaccination. The DNA of the CDR3 is TGTGCCAGTAGTATAGCGGGAAGGGGACAGCCCCAGCATTTT. This encodes CASSIAGRGQPQHF.